These T cell receptor beta chains were read from a single sample in a study of cytomegalovirus exposure and HLA in healthy donors. Here immunoSEQ multiplex PCR was the method, and the copy in TCRdb shows in-frame clones only, minus some. The table has approximately 170,000 clones, around 76% seen once. The sample comprised PBMCs. Source of these receptors: a woman in her twenties or thirties in good health and CMV-seropositive. CDR3s include the opening cysteine and the closing phenylalanine or tryptophan. The D gene is left open where the match is weak. Some rows mark clone size as missing; the rest say once, few, many or name a class of expanded clone.

D gene: NA
J gene: TRBJ1-1
clone size: NA
V gene: TRBV7-9
CDR3 protein: CASSQDSASEAFF
CDR3 DNA: TGTGCCAGCAGCCAAGACAGCGCTAGTGAAGCTTTCTTT

D gene: NA
J gene: TRBJ1-1
clone size: NA
V gene: TRBV5-1
CDR3 protein: CASSENRVLNMNTEAFF
CDR3 DNA: TGCGCCAGCAGCGAGAACAGGGTTCTTAACATGAACACTGAAGCTTTCTTT

D gene: NA
J gene: TRBJ2-7
clone size: NA
V gene: TRBV29-1
CDR3 protein: CSVRTVAYEQYF
CDR3 DNA: TGCAGCGTTAGGACAGTAGCCTACGAGCAGTACTTC

D gene: TRBD2
J gene: TRBJ2-1
clone size: NA
V gene: TRBV7-2
CDR3 protein: CASSPSGVNEQFF
CDR3 DNA: TGTGCCAGCAGCCCAAGCGGGGTTAATGAGCAGTTCTTC

D gene: TRBD1
J gene: TRBJ1-1
clone size: NA
V gene: TRBV28
CDR3 protein: CASPPTGRLVNTEAFF
CDR3 DNA: TGTGCCAGCCCTCCGACAGGGAGGTTGGTGAATACTGAAGCTTTCTTT

D gene: TRBD1
J gene: TRBJ1-4
clone size: NA
V gene: TRBV9
CDR3 protein: CASSSRTGNGEKLFF
CDR3 DNA: TGTGCCAGCAGCTCCCGGACAGGGAACGGTGAAAAACTGTTTTTT

D gene: NA
J gene: TRBJ2-2
clone size: once
V gene: TRBV6-4
CDR3 protein: CASSDSGGPATGELFF
CDR3 DNA: TGTGCCAGCAGTGACTCCGGGGGACCGGCCACCGGGGAGCTGTTTTTT

D gene: NA
J gene: TRBJ2-5
clone size: NA
V gene: TRBV30
CDR3 protein: CAWSTGTLVQETQYF
CDR3 DNA: TGTGCCTGGAGTACCGGGACACTCGTGCAAGAGACCCAGTACTTC

D gene: TRBD2
J gene: TRBJ2-1
clone size: NA
V gene: TRBV6-1
CDR3 protein: CASSHTSGARDEQFF
CDR3 DNA: TGTGCCAGCAGCCATACTAGCGGGGCACGAGATGAGCAGTTCTTC

D gene: NA
J gene: TRBJ2-7
clone size: NA
V gene: TRBV7-9
CDR3 protein: CASSPASGSQPSYEQYF
CDR3 DNA: TGTGCCAGCAGCCCAGCATCCGGGAGCCAACCATCCTACGAGCAGTACTTC

D gene: TRBD2
J gene: TRBJ2-1
clone size: NA
V gene: TRBV7-6
CDR3 protein: CASSPSGGAVFEQFF
CDR3 DNA: TGTGCCAGCAGTCCTAGCGGGGGGGCAGTTTTTGAGCAGTTCTTC

D gene: NA
J gene: TRBJ1-1
clone size: NA
V gene: TRBV27
CDR3 protein: CASSLSVGGKAFF
CDR3 DNA: TGTGCCAGCAGTTTATCGGTTGGAGGCAAAGCTTTCTTT

D gene: NA
J gene: TRBJ1-2
clone size: NA
V gene: TRBV4-3
CDR3 protein: CASSQDFFGDFSLGYTF
CDR3 DNA: TGCGCCAGCAGCCAAGACTTTTTCGGGGACTTTTCGCTTGGCTACACCTTC

D gene: TRBD2
J gene: TRBJ2-1
clone size: NA
V gene: TRBV4-3
CDR3 protein: CASSQDALAGTSSYNEQFF
CDR3 DNA: TGCGCCAGCAGCCAAGATGCGCTAGCGGGGACGAGCTCCTACAATGAGCAGTTCTTC

D gene: NA
J gene: TRBJ1-1
clone size: NA
V gene: TRBV7-2
CDR3 protein: CASSLDRGTEAFF
CDR3 DNA: TGTGCCAGCAGCTTGGACAGAGGCACTGAAGCTTTCTTT

D gene: TRBD2
J gene: TRBJ2-1
clone size: few
V gene: TRBV5-1
CDR3 protein: CASSLLQGLNNEQFF
CDR3 DNA: TGCGCCAGCAGCTTACTGCAGGGACTAAACAATGAGCAGTTCTTC

D gene: TRBD2
J gene: TRBJ2-1
clone size: NA
V gene: TRBV27
CDR3 protein: CASSLSQTSGRAHNEQFF
CDR3 DNA: TGTGCCAGCAGTTTATCGCAGACTAGCGGGAGAGCACACAATGAGCAGTTCTTC

D gene: TRBD2
J gene: TRBJ2-1
clone size: NA
V gene: TRBV9
CDR3 protein: CASSLRIGDYHNEQFF
CDR3 DNA: TGTGCCAGCAGCTTACGAATTGGGGACTACCACAATGAGCAGTTCTTC

D gene: TRBD2
J gene: TRBJ2-7
clone size: NA
V gene: TRBV12-5
CDR3 protein: CASGLVPVAAGETNPYEQYF
CDR3 DNA: TGTGCTAGTGGTTTGGTCCCTGTCGCGGCGGGAGAAACGAATCCCTACGAGCAGTACTTC

D gene: NA
J gene: TRBJ2-2
clone size: NA
V gene: TRBV30
CDR3 protein: CAWRWTGATGELFF
CDR3 DNA: TGTGCCTGGAGATGGACGGGAGCTACCGGGGAGCTGTTTTTT

D gene: TRBD2
J gene: TRBJ2-3
clone size: NA
V gene: TRBV4-3
CDR3 protein: CASSQDTSGGTDTQYF
CDR3 DNA: TGCGCCAGCAGCCAAGATACTAGCGGGGGAACAGATACGCAGTATTTT

D gene: NA
J gene: TRBJ1-1
clone size: few
V gene: TRBV5-5
CDR3 protein: CASSLAWGLAEAFF
CDR3 DNA: TGTGCCAGCAGCTTGGCGTGGGGGCTGGCTGAAGCTTTCTTT

D gene: NA
J gene: TRBJ2-5
clone size: few
V gene: TRBV10-3
CDR3 protein: CAISEAGNQETQYF
CDR3 DNA: TGTGCCATCAGTGAGGCAGGCAACCAAGAGACCCAGTACTTC

D gene: NA
J gene: TRBJ1-4
clone size: once
V gene: TRBV6-5
CDR3 protein: CASSYSPGAPNEKLFF
CDR3 DNA: TGTGCCAGCAGTTACTCGCCAGGGGCGCCTAATGAAAAACTGTTTTTT

D gene: TRBD2
J gene: TRBJ2-1
clone size: NA
V gene: TRBV11-2
CDR3 protein: CASSLGLAGGVDEQFF
CDR3 DNA: TGTGCCAGCAGCTTAGGACTAGCGGGGGGAGTGGATGAGCAGTTCTTC

D gene: TRBD1
J gene: TRBJ1-1
clone size: once
V gene: TRBV9
CDR3 protein: CASSARSGQENTEAFF
CDR3 DNA: TGTGCCAGCAGCGCCCGCTCGGGACAGGAAAACACTGAAGCTTTCTTT

D gene: TRBD2
J gene: TRBJ2-1
clone size: NA
V gene: TRBV27
CDR3 protein: CASSPLLAGGYNEQFF
CDR3 DNA: TGTGCCAGCAGTCCCCTCCTAGCGGGGGGCTACAATGAGCAGTTCTTC

D gene: NA
J gene: TRBJ2-7
clone size: NA
V gene: TRBV9
CDR3 protein: CASSVAPTGNYEQYF
CDR3 DNA: TGTGCCAGCAGCGTAGCTCCCACAGGGAACTACGAGCAGTACTTC

D gene: NA
J gene: TRBJ1-2
clone size: NA
V gene: TRBV29-1
CDR3 protein: CSVEGSRGYGGYTF
CDR3 DNA: TGCAGCGTTGAAGGAAGCAGGGGTTATGGCGGCTACACCTTC

D gene: NA
J gene: TRBJ1-5
clone size: NA
V gene: TRBV10-3
CDR3 protein: CAIAPGGSISQPQHF
CDR3 DNA: TGTGCCATCGCTCCGGGGGGCAGCATAAGTCAGCCCCAGCATTTT

D gene: NA
J gene: TRBJ1-5
clone size: NA
V gene: TRBV27
CDR3 protein: CAIGPDSGVSSQHF
CDR3 DNA: TGTGCCATAGGGCCCGACAGTGGGGTTTCGTCCCAGCATTTT

D gene: NA
J gene: TRBJ1-1
clone size: NA
V gene: TRBV6-1
CDR3 protein: CASSLAGGTEAFF
CDR3 DNA: TGTGCCAGTTCTTTGGCTGGAGGCACTGAAGCTTTTTTT

D gene: TRBD1
J gene: TRBJ1-5
clone size: NA
V gene: TRBV11-2
CDR3 protein: CASSFDRGPWQPQHF
CDR3 DNA: TGTGCCAGCAGCTTCGACAGGGGGCCTTGGCAGCCCCAGCATTTT

D gene: NA
J gene: TRBJ2-3
clone size: NA
V gene: TRBV10-3
CDR3 protein: CAISDLAGSTDTQYF
CDR3 DNA: TGTGCCATCAGTGACCTTGCGGGGAGCACAGATACGCAGTATTTT

D gene: NA
J gene: TRBJ2-1
clone size: NA
V gene: TRBV9
CDR3 protein: CASSGVIWGSMNEQFF
CDR3 DNA: TGTGCCAGCAGCGGTGTTATTTGGGGCTCCATGAATGAGCAGTTCTTC

D gene: TRBD1
J gene: TRBJ2-3
clone size: NA
V gene: TRBV5-6
CDR3 protein: CASSLGQGARTQYF
CDR3 DNA: TGTGCCAGCAGCTTGGGGCAGGGGGCTCGTACGCAGTATTTT

D gene: NA
J gene: TRBJ2-3
clone size: NA
V gene: TRBV9
CDR3 protein: CASSVVGTYTDTQYF
CDR3 DNA: TGTGCCAGCAGCGTAGTCGGGACTTACACAGATACGCAGTATTTT

D gene: TRBD1
J gene: TRBJ1-1
clone size: few
V gene: TRBV7-9
CDR3 protein: CSSSPRDSYLGAFF
CDR3 DNA: TGTTCCAGCAGCCCGAGGGACAGCTATTTGGGGGCTTTCTTT

D gene: TRBD2
J gene: TRBJ2-1
clone size: NA
V gene: TRBV27
CDR3 protein: CASSLIAGGAYNEQFF
CDR3 DNA: TGTGCCAGCAGTCTAATAGCGGGGGGGGCATACAATGAGCAGTTCTTC

D gene: NA
J gene: TRBJ1-2
clone size: few
V gene: TRBV6-5
CDR3 protein: CASSYSGQAYYGYTF
CDR3 DNA: TGTGCCAGCAGTTACTCGGGGCAGGCTTACTATGGCTACACCTTC

D gene: TRBD1
J gene: TRBJ2-1
clone size: NA
V gene: TRBV18
CDR3 protein: CASSPIDRGSYNEQFF
CDR3 DNA: TGTGCCAGCTCACCAATTGACAGGGGATCTTACAATGAGCAGTTCTTC

D gene: TRBD1
J gene: TRBJ1-5
clone size: once
V gene: TRBV30
CDR3 protein: CAWSPQGFQPQHF
CDR3 DNA: TGTGCCTGGAGCCCACAGGGGTTTCAGCCCCAGCATTTT

D gene: NA
J gene: TRBJ1-2
clone size: NA
V gene: TRBV21-1
CDR3 protein: CASSSQRVRGCKYGYTF
CDR3 DNA: TGTGCCAGCAGCTCCCAGAGGGTGAGGGGGTGTAAATATGGCTACACCTTC

D gene: TRBD1
J gene: TRBJ2-7
clone size: NA
V gene: TRBV5-4
CDR3 protein: CASSFGGQGRYEQYF
CDR3 DNA: TGTGCCAGCAGCTTTGGGGGACAGGGAAGGTACGAGCAGTACTTC

D gene: TRBD2
J gene: TRBJ2-3
clone size: NA
V gene: TRBV10-1
CDR3 protein: CASSETGGTADTQYF
CDR3 DNA: TGCGCCAGCAGTGAGACGGGAGGGACCGCAGATACGCAGTATTTT

D gene: TRBD1
J gene: TRBJ2-7
clone size: NA
V gene: TRBV6-5
CDR3 protein: CASSKQGLLNEQYF
CDR3 DNA: TGTGCCAGCAGCAAACAGGGGTTGTTGAACGAGCAGTACTTC

D gene: NA
J gene: TRBJ2-1
clone size: NA
V gene: TRBV4-3
CDR3 protein: CASSHQMNGDNEQFF
CDR3 DNA: TGCGCCAGCAGCCACCAAATGAACGGAGACAATGAGCAGTTCTTC

D gene: TRBD1
J gene: TRBJ2-3
clone size: NA
V gene: TRBV7-9
CDR3 protein: CASSLGLQGALGDTQYF
CDR3 DNA: TGTGCCAGCAGCTTAGGATTACAGGGGGCGCTAGGAGATACGCAGTATTTT

D gene: NA
J gene: TRBJ1-2
clone size: NA
V gene: TRBV27
CDR3 protein: CASSRHRTDNGYTF
CDR3 DNA: TGTGCCAGCAGTCGACATAGGACAGACAATGGCTACACCTTC

D gene: NA
J gene: TRBJ2-3
clone size: once
V gene: TRBV5-1
CDR3 protein: CASSRDSTDTQYF
CDR3 DNA: TGCGCCAGCAGCCGGGACTCCACAGATACGCAGTATTTT

D gene: NA
J gene: TRBJ2-7
clone size: NA
V gene: TRBV18
CDR3 protein: CASAEGTGSIYEQYF
CDR3 DNA: TGTGCCAGCGCAGAGGGTACGGGGAGTATCTACGAGCAGTACTTC

D gene: NA
J gene: TRBJ2-1
clone size: NA
V gene: TRBV7-7
CDR3 protein: CASSSGTSFNEQFF
CDR3 DNA: TGTGCCAGCAGCTCCGGGACATCGTTTAATGAGCAGTTCTTC